These 30 T cell receptor beta chains originate from one sample sequenced in a study of spatial heterogeneity in lung cancer. Regarding the study as a whole: Within tumors, counts of expanded alpha and beta TCRs tracked tumor mutation counts.

No cognate antigen is known for these TCRs. Noted time point: sample taken at primary tumor resection. TCRdb processed the 5' RACE reads anew with MiXCR; each CDR3 protein has one entry. Of some 2,500 distinct CDR3 sequences in the sample, about 5.5% are singletons; the top ten hold about 20%. Sequencing was performed on lung tumor tissue, taken at surgery. The origin of the receptors is a male donor with early-stage non-small cell lung cancer.

Points on this clonotype: A library prepared for alpha chains yielded this beta chain as an off-target read; its size is of little meaning. This rearrangement joins TRBV7-2 to TRBJ2-7; perhaps TRBD1 as D (5 bases). The CDR3 consists of 15 residues. The V and J ends lost 2 bases and 2 bases respectively, with 13 bases between them. Germline V gene lookup returns CDR1 SGHTA and CDR2 FQGNSA. The CDR3 sequence is CASSLKGAHTYEQYF. The CDR3 DNA reads TGTGCCAGCAGCTTAAAAGGGGCTCATACCTACGAGCAGTACTTC.

By share, this clonotype counts as medium-sized. As an off-target read in a library built for alpha chains, this beta chain has a frequency of little significance. This sequence joins TRBV7-9 and TRBJ2-2, with D uncertain. From germline, CDR1 is SEHNR and CDR2 FQNEAQ (reference sequence). V was cut by 3 bases and J by 0 bases, with 8 bases left in between. The CDR3 contains 15 residues. CDR3 amino acids: CASSLWLANTGELFF. The CDR3 region has the DNA TGTGCCAGCAGCTTGTGGCTAGCGAACACCGGGGAGCTGTTTTTT.

This clonotype qualifies as medium-sized (0.01 to 0.1%). This beta chain is an off-target read within a library intended for alpha chains, so its frequency means little. The J gene is TRBJ1-2, the V gene TRBV28, with no clear D. V was trimmed by 6 bases and J by 3 bases, leaving 11 bases between them. Germline V gene data show CDR1 as MDHEN and CDR2 as SYDVKM. CDR3 length: 13 amino acids. The CDR3 here is CASRPWTDYGYTF. CDR3 nucleotide sequence: TGTGCCAGCAGACCCTGGACGGACTATGGCTACACCTTC.

This clonotype is medium-sized. Because this beta chain is a stray read in a library intended to capture alpha chains, its abundance should not be given much weight. V gene TRBV5-6 combines with J gene TRBJ2-1, with D perhaps given as TRBD1 or TRBD2 (6 bases each). Trimming removed 1 base at V and 9 bases at J, with 14 bases between. Looked up from germline, CDR1 is SGHDT and CDR2 is YYEEEE. The CDR3 covers 14 residues. The CDR3, as DNA: TGTGCCAGCAGCTTGTATTTGGGGGGCACTGAGCAGTTCTTC. It encodes CASSLYLGGTEQFF.

This clonotype was seen at least ten times. For a library built for alpha chains, this beta chain is a stray read; little rests on its size. The V and J genes are TRBV7-9 and TRBJ2-1; D perhaps matches TRBD2 (5 bases). The germline V and J ends were trimmed by 7 bases and 3 bases, with 16 bases remaining between them. The CDR3 has 15 residues. The germline CDR1 and CDR2 sequences are SEHNR and FQNEAQ (reference sequence). CDR3 nucleotides: TGTGCCAGCAACGCCCCGGCTAGCAGCTACAATGAGCAGTTCTTC. Protein sequence: CASNAPASSYNEQFF. Full variable domain (rest looked up from reference TRBV7-9 and TRBJ2-1): DTGVSQNPRHKITKRGQNVTFRCDPISEHNRLYWYRQTLGQGPEFLTYFQNEAQLEKSRLLSDRFSAERPKGSFSTLEIQRTEQGDSAMYLCASNAPASSYNEQFFGPGTRLTVL.

This clonotype has a count of ten or more. This beta chain slipped into a library made for alpha chains as a stray read, so its size is not meaningful. The rearrangement uses TRBV11-2 and TRBJ1-5; no reliable D call. The germline V and J ends were trimmed by 2 bases and 1 base, with 6 bases remaining between them. Germline V gene data show CDR1 as SGHAT and CDR2 as FQNNGV. CDR3 length: 14 residues. CDR3: CASSLTTSNQPQHF. The CDR3 DNA reads as TGTGCCAGCAGCTTAACTACGAGCAATCAGCCCCAGCATTTT.

This clonotype was recorded many times. The library was built for alpha chains, so this beta chain is an off-target read and its size means little. This chain links TRBV6-2 or TRBV6-3 with TRBJ2-1; D not certain. Germline CDR1 and CDR2: MNHEY and SVGEGT. V shed 11 bases and J shed 7 bases, with 18 bases lying between them. CDR3 size: 13 residues. CDR3 coding DNA: TGTGCCGCCTCCGGCTACCCCCTAAATGAGCAGTTCTTC. Translated, it gives CAASGYPLNEQFF.

This clonotype was seen repeatedly, ten times or more. This beta chain is an unintended read in a library built for alpha chains; its size means little. V and J are TRBV12-3 or TRBV12-4 and TRBJ2-2; D might be TRBD2 (6 bases). The CDR3 is 17 amino acids. V was shortened by 0 bases and J by 0 bases, with 11 bases between the two germline ends. The CDR3 reads CASSLAKGTPNTGELFF. DNA of the CDR3: TGTGCCAGCAGTTTAGCTAAGGGGACTCCGAACACCGGGGAGCTGTTTTTT.

This clonotype is medium-sized within its sample. The library was prepared for alpha chains; this beta chain is a stray read, so its frequency means little. This chain uses TRBV6-2 or TRBV6-3 with TRBJ1-4; 8 bases match TRBD1. Per germline, CDR1 MNHEY and CDR2 SVGEGT. V trimming: 6 bases; J trimming: 10 bases; junction bases outside the gene matches: 13. The CDR3 consists of 15 residues. CDR3 region: CASSAARTGSTKLFF. The CDR3 bases are TGTGCCAGCAGCGCCGCCCGGACAGGGTCGACAAAACTGTTTTTT.

This clonotype came up a few times. Being off target in a library aimed at alpha chains, this beta chain has a size of little meaning. The V call is TRBV20-1, the J call TRBJ2-7; the match to TRBD2 covers 12 bases. This CDR3 is 17 amino acids long. With 0 bases clipped from V and 1 base from J, the junction kept 7 bases outside the gene matches. Germline V gene lookup returns CDR1 DFQATT and CDR2 SNEGSKA (reference sequence). CDR3: CSARDGRLAGDSYEQYF. For the CDR3, the DNA is TGCAGTGCTAGAGATGGTAGACTAGCGGGGGATTCCTACGAGCAGTACTTC.

By sample share, this clonotype is medium-sized. This beta chain slipped into a library made for alpha chains as a stray read, so its size is not meaningful. The chain has TRBV18 and TRBJ2-1; D is ambiguous. Germline-derived CDR1 and CDR2 are KGHSH and LQKENI. V gave up 3 bases and J gave up 7 bases, with 10 bases separating them. There are 13 residues in the CDR3. For the CDR3, the DNA is TGTGCCAGCTCACCTGGTTATCCAAATGAGCAGTTCTTC. It yields the protein CASSPGYPNEQFF.

By sample share, this clonotype is medium-sized. The library was designed around alpha chains, so this beta chain is a stray read whose abundance carries little weight. The CDR3, as DNA: TGTGCCATCAGTGGGACAGCCGGCGGGGAGCTGTTTTTT. The encoded protein is CAISGTAGGELFF. V usage is TRBV10-3 and J usage is TRBJ2-2, with D perhaps matching TRBD1 (6 bases). Trimming took off 4 bases at V and 7 bases at J, with 10 bases between the two ends. The length of the CDR3 is 13 residues. The germline CDR1 and CDR2 sequences are ENHRY and SYGVKD.

In its sample, this clonotype was seen many times. The library was designed around alpha chains, so this beta chain is a stray read whose abundance carries little weight. V is TRBV6-2 or TRBV6-3 and J is TRBJ2-3; possibly TRBD2 for D (5 bases). V lost 2 bases to trimming and J lost 0 bases, with 9 bases between them. The CDR3 consists of 15 residues. CDR1 MNHEY and CDR2 SVGEGT come from the germline V gene. The CDR3 here is CASSYADSSTDTQYF. The CDR3 nucleotides are TGTGCCAGCAGTTACGCGGACTCTAGCACAGATACGCAGTATTTT.

The sample holds many counts of this clonotype. A library prepared for alpha chains yielded this beta chain as an off-target read; its size is of little meaning. The chain couples TRBV7-2 to TRBJ1-2, with D maybe TRBD1 (5 bases). V was shortened by 6 bases and J by 4 bases, with 21 bases between the two germline ends. Germline V gene lookup returns CDR1 SGHTA and CDR2 FQGNSA. CDR3 length: 16 amino acids. The CDR3 nucleotides are TGTGCCAGCAGACGAGAAGATTTAGGGACGGGCTATGGCTACACCTTC. Translated, it gives CASRREDLGTGYGYTF.

This clonotype was recorded at least ten times. As an off-target read in a library built for alpha chains, this beta chain has a frequency of little significance. This sequence joins TRBV20-1 and TRBJ2-3, with D unresolved. Germline V lookup: CDR1 DFQATT, CDR2 SNEGSKA (reference sequence). Trimming left V 0 bases short and J 2 bases short, with 12 bases between. This CDR3 spans 15 amino acids. CDR3 protein: CSARDWSPITDTQYF. The CDR3 coding sequence is TGCAGTGCTAGAGATTGGAGCCCAATCACAGATACGCAGTATTTT.

About this clonotype: Little can be read into the size of this beta chain, an off-target read in a library designed for alpha chains. V usage is TRBV29-1 and J usage is TRBJ2-7; D tentatively reads TRBD1 or TRBD2 (5 bases each). CDR1 is SQVTM, CDR2 ANQGSEA, per germline. This CDR3 spans 13 amino acids. V was shortened by 0 bases and J by 4 bases, with 10 bases between the two germline ends. The CDR3 protein is CSVEEGTGYEQYF. The CDR3, as DNA: TGCAGCGTTGAAGAAGGGACCGGGTACGAGCAGTACTTC.

This clonotype is deemed medium-sized. Being off target in a library aimed at alpha chains, this beta chain has a size of little meaning. The chain has TRBV7-9 and TRBJ2-5, with 7 bases fitting TRBD1. Trimming at V came to 5 bases and at J to 3 bases, leaving 6 bases not matched to a gene. CDR1 is SEHNR, CDR2 FQNEAQ, per germline (reference sequence). The CDR3 loop spans 14 amino acids. CDR3 sequence reads: CASSQGVLEETQYF. CDR3 coding DNA: TGTGCCAGCAGCCAGGGGGTTTTAGAAGAGACCCAGTACTTC.

This clonotype is medium-sized in the sample. Because this beta chain is a stray read in a library intended to capture alpha chains, its abundance should not be given much weight. The chain links TRBV7-9 to TRBJ2-7; D gene ambiguous. The CDR3 length is 16 residues. V was clipped by 1 base and J by 5 bases, with 18 bases between them. CDR1 and CDR2 from the germline V gene are SEHNR and FQNEAQ (reference sequence). The CDR3 loop reads CASSLGTKGIGNEQYF. CDR3 nucleotide sequence: TGTGCCAGCAGCTTAGGAACCAAAGGGATTGGAAACGAGCAGTACTTC.

This clonotype counts as medium-sized. Found in a library prepared for alpha chains, this beta chain is an off-target read, and its abundance has little meaning. This sequence joins TRBV7-9 and TRBJ2-5; D gene ambiguous. Per germline, CDR1 SEHNR and CDR2 FQNEAQ (reference sequence). The V gene lost 2 bases and the J gene lost 1 base, with 5 bases spanning the gap. The CDR3 covers 13 residues. This CDR3 reads CASSLWLQETQYF. The CDR3 DNA is TGTGCCAGCAGCTTATGGCTCCAAGAGACCCAGTACTTC.

This clonotype was observed many times. Because this beta chain is a stray read in a library intended to capture alpha chains, its abundance should not be given much weight. V and J are TRBV6-6 and TRBJ1-4; D unclear. The CDR3 length is 14 residues. Per the germline V gene, CDR1 is MNHNY and CDR2 is SVGAGI (reference sequence). The V gene lost 1 base and the J gene lost 0 bases, with 3 bases spanning the gap. CDR3 protein: CASSYFATNEKLFF. The CDR3 DNA reads as TGTGCCAGCAGTTACTTTGCAACTAATGAAAAACTGTTTTTT.

This clonotype is categorized as medium-sized. The library was built for alpha chains, so this beta chain is an off-target read and its size means little. The rearrangement joins TRBV27 to TRBJ2-3; 9 bases are a match to TRBD2. The CDR3 loop spans 16 amino acids. CDR1 is MNHEY and CDR2 is SMNVEV in the germline V gene (reference sequence). V was clipped by 3 bases and J by 3 bases; unmatched bases: 7. CDR3 DNA: TGTGCCAGCAGTTTGTACCAGCGGGGGGCTACAGATACGCAGTATTTT. This sequence encodes CASSLYQRGATDTQYF.

Judged by abundance, this clonotype is medium-sized (0.01 to 0.1%). As an off-target read in a library built for alpha chains, this beta chain has a frequency of little significance. The V gene is TRBV7-2, the J gene TRBJ1-5; no firm D call. V shed 5 bases and J shed 9 bases, with 17 bases lying between them. The CDR3 totals 14 residues. Germline values: CDR1 SGHTA, CDR2 FQGNSA. CDR3 sequence: CASSTGPRSGPQHF. In nucleotides, the CDR3 is TGTGCCAGCAGCACCGGACCGCGTAGCGGGCCCCAGCATTTT.

By proportion, this clonotype is medium-sized. Because the library targeted alpha chains, this beta chain is an off-target read whose size means little. The chain joins TRBV29-1 to TRBJ2-5, with 9 nucleotides matching TRBD1. Germline V CDR1 and CDR2: SQVTM, ANQGSEA. With V trimmed by 6 bases and J by 3 bases, 8 bases remained unmatched. The CDR3 sequence is 14 residues long. The CDR3 DNA reads as TGCAGCGTGGCCGGCCGGACAGGGGAAGAGACCCAGTACTTC. This codes for CSVAGRTGEETQYF.

Comment on this clonotype: The library was built for alpha chains, so this beta chain is an off-target read and its size means little. This chain uses TRBV4-1 with TRBJ1-2, with TRBD1 matching 7 bases. Germline-derived CDR1 and CDR2 are MGHRA and YSYEKL. J was trimmed by 7 bases and V by 0 bases; bases with no gene match: 8. The CDR3 has 15 residues. CDR3 bases: TGCGCCAGCAGCCAAGACCCCCAGGGGGATGGTGGCTACACCTTC. Translating gives CASSQDPQGDGGYTF.

In this sample, this clonotype is medium-sized. This beta chain is off target for a library built for alpha chains, so its abundance means little. This rearrangement joins TRBV20-1 to TRBJ2-7; D may match TRBD1 or TRBD2 (5 bases each). The V end was cut by 4 bases, the J end by 5 bases, with 21 bases between. The CDR3 extends over 15 amino acids. Germline V gives CDR1 DFQATT, CDR2 SNEGSKA (reference sequence). The CDR3 DNA follows: TGCAGTGCTACCAGAAGCCGGGCAGGGAGTAACGAGCAGTACTTC. Translation: CSATRSRAGSNEQYF.

As to this clonotype: Because this beta chain is a stray read in a library intended to capture alpha chains, its abundance should not be given much weight. V gene TRBV5-1 combines with J gene TRBJ2-1, with 10 bases identical to TRBD2. V lost 4 bases to trimming and J lost 9 bases; unmatched junction nucleotides: 7. The germline gives CDR1 SGHRS, CDR2 YFSETQ. This CDR3 has 14 amino acids. The CDR3 loop is CASSTGLAVGEQFF. CDR3 nucleotide sequence: TGCGCCAGCAGCACTGGACTAGCGGTCGGTGAGCAGTTCTTC. Variable domain in full (rest from reference TRBV5-1 and TRBJ2-1): KAGVTQTPRYLIKTRGQQVTLSCSPISGHRSVSWYQQTPGQGLQFLFEYFSETQRNKGNFPGRFSGRQFSNSRSEMNVSTLELGDSALYLCASSTGLAVGEQFFGPGTRLTVL.

This clonotype is labeled as medium-sized. Since it is a stray read in a library aimed at alpha chains, this beta chain has a size that is not meaningful. The rearrangement joins TRBV10-3 to TRBJ2-7; tentatively, D is TRBD1 (7 bases). CDR1 is ENHRY and CDR2 is SYGVKD in the germline V gene. CDR3 length: 16 amino acids. V was trimmed by 6 bases and J by 4 bases, leaving 22 bases between them. CDR3 in DNA: TGTGCCATCAGCACTTCAGGGGGACTGGGGGTATACGAGCAGTACTTC. Protein product: CAISTSGGLGVYEQYF.

In its sample, this clonotype is medium-sized. Found in a library prepared for alpha chains, this beta chain is an off-target read, and its abundance has little meaning. V and J are TRBV27 and TRBJ1-1, with D unresolved. Germline-derived CDR1 and CDR2 are MNHEY and SMNVEV (reference sequence). This CDR3 region has 12 residues. The V end was cut by 7 bases, the J end by 2 bases, with 8 bases between. CDR3 DNA sequence: TGTGCCAGCAAACTGGGAAACACTGAAGCTTTCTTT. It yields the protein CASKLGNTEAFF.

In its sample, this clonotype is medium-sized. The library was designed around alpha chains, so this beta chain is a stray read whose abundance carries little weight. The J gene is TRBJ2-7, the V gene TRBV19, with 11 bases lining up with TRBD2. Germline V gives CDR1 LNHDA, CDR2 SQIVND (reference sequence). The CDR3 spans 14 residues. J lost 3 bases, V lost 5 bases, and 3 bases had no gene match. This CDR3 reads CASSQGLAGYEQYF. In nucleotides, the CDR3 is TGTGCCAGTAGTCAAGGACTAGCGGGCTACGAGCAGTACTTC.

This clonotype was observed many times. This beta chain represents an off-target read in a library built for alpha chains; its size is of limited meaning. The V call is TRBV7-2, the J call TRBJ1-5; D not certain. With 5 bases removed from V and 5 bases from J, the gap between germline ends came to 10 bases. The CDR3 sequence is 13 residues long. Per germline, CDR1 SGHTA and CDR2 FQGNSA. DNA of the CDR3: TGTGCCAGCAGCCCGCAGAACGATCAGCCCCAGCATTTT. Translated: CASSPQNDQPQHF. Supplemented by reference TRBV7-2 and TRBJ1-5, the full variable domain reads GAGVSQSPSNKVTEKGKDVELRCDPISGHTALYWYRQSLGQGLEFLIYFQGNSAPDKSGLPSDRFSAERTGGSVSTLTIQRTQQEDSAVYLCASSPQNDQPQHFGDGTRLSIL.